This TCR beta chain was profiled in a study of graft-versus-host responses after intestinal transplantation. For the study at large: Recipients uniformly received anti-thymocyte globulin induction, followed by tacrolimus and steroids for two to four years.

Trimming took off 5 bases at V and 6 bases at J, with 16 bases between the two ends. CDR3 length: 14 residues. In germline, CDR1 is SEHNR, CDR2 FQNEAQ (reference sequence). The repertoire was sequenced with immunoSEQ multiplex PCR; TCRdb's copy has only in-frame clones and lacks some. The sample records under 130,000 clones, approximately 94% being singletons. This clone was seen a few times. As yet, its antigen is unknown. The sample in question was unstimulated CD8+ T cells sorted from spleen or lymph node cells, obtained before intestinal transplant. This receptor was identified in a human donor who received an intestinal transplant. This chain links TRBV7-9 with TRBJ1-2; no clear D. The CDR3 DNA sequence: TGTGCCAGCAGCCCTACGTTGGGTATCCATGGCTACACCTTC. Its translation: CASSPTLGIHGYTF.